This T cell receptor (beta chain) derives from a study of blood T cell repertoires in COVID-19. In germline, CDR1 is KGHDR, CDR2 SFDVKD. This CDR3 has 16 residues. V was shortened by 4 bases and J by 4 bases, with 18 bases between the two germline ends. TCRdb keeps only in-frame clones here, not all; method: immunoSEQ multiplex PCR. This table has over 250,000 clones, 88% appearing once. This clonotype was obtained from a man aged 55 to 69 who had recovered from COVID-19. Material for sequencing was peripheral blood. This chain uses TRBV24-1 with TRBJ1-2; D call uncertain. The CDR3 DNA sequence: TGTGCCACCAGTGACACCGCGGAGGGAGTTGCCTATGGCTACACCTTC. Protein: CATSDTAEGVAYGYTF.